This T cell receptor beta chain came from a study of Ad26.COV2.S vaccination and SARS-CoV-2 variants. Study-level information: Of the COV1001 trial arms, the Ad26.COV2.S arm included the donor. Ad26.COV2.S given intramuscularly, once or twice 56 days apart.

Treatment defined: roughly 19 received Ad26.COV2.S at low or high dose, single or two shots; a few received placebo; per-sample allocation not given. The study sampled participants on day 63 after the first vaccine or placebo injection. In Boston, the donor was an adult between 18-55 years of age. Clones were read by immunoSEQ multiplex PCR, and TCRdb kept only the in-frame ones, dropping some. Seen here are 350,000 to 400,000 clones, 88% observed once, and the top ten hold around 3.4%. This CDR3 contains 13 residues. CDR1 is MNHEY, CDR2 SMNVEV, per germline (reference sequence). The V and J ends lost 3 bases and 8 bases respectively, with 10 bases between them.

The gene calls are TRBV27 and TRBJ2-2; either TRBD1 or TRBD2 may fit D (5 bases each). The sequence was collected from a person between 18 and 60 years old who received the Ad26.COV2.S COVID-19 vaccine or a placebo. The source material was peripheral blood, sampled in a trial of Ad26.COV2.S vaccine versus placebo. The CDR3 sequence is CASSFSGRGELFF. The CDR3 DNA follows: TGTGCCAGCAGTTTCTCGGGGCGAGGGGAGCTGTTTTTT.